These T cell receptor beta chains were read from a single sample in a study of cytomegalovirus exposure and HLA in healthy donors. TCRdb's table, derived via immunoSEQ multiplex PCR, lists solely in-frame clones and lacks some. Of 200,000 or so clones in the sample, roughly 84% were seen once. The specimen was PBMCs. These receptors came from a girl aged 5-17 years in good health and CMV-seronegative. Each CDR3 is given with its conserved first and last residue. A D gene is named only where the DNA matches it firmly. Some rows mark clone size as missing; the rest say once, few, many or name a class of expanded clone.

d_gene: NA; j_gene: TRBJ1-6; abundance: NA; v_gene: TRBV30; CDR3aa: CAWSADSLVGSPLHF; CDR3nt: TGTGCCTGGAGTGCAGACTCCCTTGTCGGTTCACCCCTCCACTTT
d_gene: TRBD1; j_gene: TRBJ1-2; abundance: NA; v_gene: TRBV5-1; CDR3aa: CASSPGQGIGGYTF; CDR3nt: TGCGCCAGCAGCCCGGGACAGGGGATAGGCGGCTACACCTTC
d_gene: TRBD1; j_gene: TRBJ2-7; abundance: once; v_gene: TRBV7-9; CDR3aa: CASNRDRYYEQYF; CDR3nt: TGTGCCAGCAACCGGGACAGATACTACGAGCAGTACTTC
d_gene: TRBD2; j_gene: TRBJ2-7; abundance: NA; v_gene: TRBV7-6; CDR3aa: CASSLVAGEVDEQYF; CDR3nt: TGTGCCAGCAGCTTAGTAGCGGGAGAAGTAGACGAGCAGTACTTC
d_gene: NA; j_gene: TRBJ1-5; abundance: NA; v_gene: TRBV19; CDR3aa: CASTTPHYSNQPQHF; CDR3nt: TGTGCCAGTACGACACCCCATTATAGCAATCAGCCCCAGCATTTT
d_gene: TRBD1; j_gene: TRBJ2-5; abundance: once; v_gene: TRBV28; CDR3aa: CASSSLQGSGEETQYF; CDR3nt: TGTGCCAGCAGTTCCCTACAGGGGAGCGGCGAAGAGACCCAGTACTTC
d_gene: NA; j_gene: TRBJ1-2; abundance: few; v_gene: TRBV28; CDR3aa: CASSLPHLYGYTF; CDR3nt: TGTGCCAGCAGTTTACCGCATCTATATGGCTACACCTTC
d_gene: NA; j_gene: TRBJ1-1; abundance: NA; v_gene: TRBV20-1; CDR3aa: CSGEGNTEAFF; CDR3nt: TGCAGTGGCGAGGGAAACACTGAAGCTTTCTTT
d_gene: NA; j_gene: TRBJ2-3; abundance: NA; v_gene: TRBV5-1; CDR3aa: CASSFVGQGLQSGRAYGTDTQYF; CDR3nt: TGCGCCAGCAGCTTTGTTGGACAGGGGCTTCAGAGCGGGAGGGCCTATGGCACAGATACGCAGTATTTT
d_gene: NA; j_gene: TRBJ1-4; abundance: few; v_gene: TRBV13; CDR3aa: CASSPRGGYSEKLFF; CDR3nt: TGTGCCAGCAGCCCCCGTGGGGGGTATAGTGAAAAACTGTTTTTT
d_gene: NA; j_gene: TRBJ1-1; abundance: NA; v_gene: TRBV18; CDR3aa: CASQGLNTEAFF; CDR3nt: TGTGCCAGCCAGGGTCTGAACACTGAAGCTTTCTTT
d_gene: NA; j_gene: TRBJ2-1; abundance: NA; v_gene: TRBV7-8; CDR3aa: CASSLDLALLGEQFF; CDR3nt: TGTGCCAGCAGCTTAGATCTAGCCTTACTGGGTGAGCAGTTCTTC
d_gene: TRBD2; j_gene: TRBJ2-2; abundance: NA; v_gene: TRBV2; CDR3aa: CASRGAAGGQNTGELFF; CDR3nt: TGTGCCAGCAGGGGAGCAGCGGGGGGGCAAAACACCGGGGAGCTGTTTTTT
d_gene: NA; j_gene: TRBJ2-3; abundance: NA; v_gene: TRBV7-9; CDR3aa: CASSPSNRAQRDTQYF; CDR3nt: TGTGCCAGCAGCCCGTCAAACAGGGCTCAGCGAGATACGCAGTATTTT
d_gene: NA; j_gene: TRBJ1-5; abundance: NA; v_gene: TRBV6-5; CDR3aa: CASSRAAKWDQPQHF; CDR3nt: TGTGCCAGCAGTCGAGCGGCCAAGTGGGATCAGCCCCAGCATTTT
d_gene: NA; j_gene: TRBJ1-1; abundance: NA; v_gene: TRBV11-2; CDR3aa: CASSLVRGGTEAFF; CDR3nt: TGTGCCAGCAGCTTAGTAAGGGGAGGCACTGAAGCTTTCTTT
d_gene: TRBD1; j_gene: TRBJ1-5; abundance: NA; v_gene: TRBV15; CDR3aa: CATSAGTGGAGQPQHF; CDR3nt: TGTGCCACCAGCGCAGGGACAGGGGGCGCTGGTCAGCCCCAGCATTTT
d_gene: TRBD2; j_gene: TRBJ2-5; abundance: NA; v_gene: TRBV7-2; CDR3aa: CASSLRAAGEQYF; CDR3nt: TGTGCCAGCAGCCTAAGAGCGGCGGGGGAGCAGTACTTC
d_gene: TRBD1; j_gene: TRBJ1-4; abundance: few; v_gene: TRBV5-8; CDR3aa: CASRARGTGSEKLFF; CDR3nt: TGTGCCAGCAGAGCGAGGGGGACAGGGAGTGAAAAACTGTTTTTT
d_gene: NA; j_gene: TRBJ1-1; abundance: NA; v_gene: TRBV13; CDR3aa: CASSLGRVGAATEAFF; CDR3nt: TGTGCCAGCAGCTTAGGCAGGGTGGGGGCGGCCACTGAAGCTTTCTTT
d_gene: TRBD1; j_gene: TRBJ1-1; abundance: NA; v_gene: TRBV5-1; CDR3aa: CASSGDSMNTEAFF; CDR3nt: TGCGCCAGCAGCGGGGACAGCATGAACACTGAAGCTTTCTTT
d_gene: TRBD2; j_gene: TRBJ2-3; abundance: NA; v_gene: TRBV7-2; CDR3aa: CASSLTSGADTQYF; CDR3nt: TGTGCCAGCAGCTTAACTAGCGGGGCAGATACGCAGTATTTT
d_gene: TRBD1; j_gene: TRBJ2-7; abundance: NA; v_gene: TRBV7-6; CDR3aa: CASSRGQDYEQYF; CDR3nt: TGTGCCAGCAGCCGGGGACAGGACTACGAGCAGTACTTC
d_gene: TRBD1; j_gene: TRBJ2-7; abundance: NA; v_gene: TRBV27; CDR3aa: CASSLAAPGQRYEQYF; CDR3nt: TGTGCCAGCAGTTTAGCAGCCCCGGGACAGAGATACGAGCAGTACTTC
d_gene: NA; j_gene: TRBJ2-5; abundance: NA; v_gene: TRBV5-1; CDR3aa: CASSLGRGEQYF; CDR3nt: TGCGCCAGCAGCTTGGGCAGGGGAGAGCAGTACTTC
d_gene: TRBD2; j_gene: TRBJ2-1; abundance: NA; v_gene: TRBV11-2; CDR3aa: CASSLGGSGGAAGGDEQFF; CDR3nt: TGTGCCAGCAGCTTAGGCGGTAGCGGGGGGGCCGCTGGAGGCGATGAGCAGTTCTTC
d_gene: TRBD1; j_gene: TRBJ1-2; abundance: NA; v_gene: TRBV19; CDR3aa: CASSIQGDTFNYGYTF; CDR3nt: TGTGCCAGTAGTATTCAGGGGGACACCTTTAACTATGGCTACACCTTC
d_gene: NA; j_gene: TRBJ2-7; abundance: NA; v_gene: TRBV9; CDR3aa: CASSVGQAISYEQYF; CDR3nt: TGTGCCAGCAGCGTAGGTCAGGCGATCTCCTACGAGCAGTACTTC
d_gene: NA; j_gene: TRBJ2-1; abundance: NA; v_gene: TRBV9; CDR3aa: CASSVARARGYNEQFF; CDR3nt: TGTGCCAGCAGCGTAGCCAGAGCTAGGGGTTACAATGAGCAGTTCTTC
d_gene: NA; j_gene: TRBJ1-5; abundance: once; v_gene: TRBV21-1; CDR3aa: CASISILKPRVKMGNQPQHF; CDR3nt: TGTGCCAGCATCTCAATACTTAAACCCCGGGTTAAGATGGGCAATCAGCCCCAGCATTTT
d_gene: NA; j_gene: TRBJ1-5; abundance: NA; v_gene: TRBV18; CDR3aa: CASSPQDRDYSNQPQHF; CDR3nt: TGTGCCAGCTCACCACAGGACAGAGACTATAGCAATCAGCCCCAGCATTTT
d_gene: TRBD1; j_gene: TRBJ1-1; abundance: NA; v_gene: TRBV28; CDR3aa: CASSPPSTGPTEAFF; CDR3nt: TGTGCCAGCAGTCCCCCTTCGACAGGGCCCACTGAAGCTTTCTTT
d_gene: TRBD2; j_gene: TRBJ2-3; abundance: NA; v_gene: TRBV6-4; CDR3aa: CASGLGGSTDTQYF; CDR3nt: TGTGCCAGCGGATTGGGGGGGAGCACAGATACGCAGTATTTT
d_gene: TRBD2; j_gene: TRBJ2-3; abundance: NA; v_gene: TRBV4-1; CDR3aa: CASSQDPPASGTNTDTQYF; CDR3nt: TGCGCCAGCAGCCAAGATCCACCGGCTAGCGGGACCAACACAGATACGCAGTATTTT
d_gene: TRBD2; j_gene: TRBJ2-3; abundance: NA; v_gene: TRBV27; CDR3aa: CASSNAGGPGDTQYF; CDR3nt: TGTGCCAGCAGTAACGCGGGGGGGCCGGGAGATACGCAGTATTTT
d_gene: TRBD2; j_gene: TRBJ2-1; abundance: NA; v_gene: TRBV10-2; CDR3aa: CASSVDGRVNEQFF; CDR3nt: TGCGCCAGCAGTGTAGACGGGAGGGTCAATGAGCAGTTCTTC
d_gene: TRBD2; j_gene: TRBJ2-1; abundance: once; v_gene: TRBV6-6; CDR3aa: CASRVSGVSYNEQFF; CDR3nt: TGTGCCAGCAGGGTTAGCGGGGTTTCCTACAATGAGCAGTTCTTC
d_gene: TRBD1; j_gene: TRBJ2-7; abundance: NA; v_gene: TRBV10-3; CDR3aa: CAISDPGDRQTYEQYF; CDR3nt: TGTGCCATCAGTGACCCCGGGGACAGGCAGACCTACGAGCAGTACTTC
d_gene: TRBD2; j_gene: TRBJ2-7; abundance: NA; v_gene: TRBV28; CDR3aa: CASSPPRSLAGGQEQYF; CDR3nt: TGTGCCAGCAGTCCCCCACGTAGTCTAGCGGGGGGGCAGGAGCAGTACTTC
d_gene: NA; j_gene: TRBJ1-2; abundance: NA; v_gene: TRBV27; CDR3aa: CASGPDSAGYGYTF; CDR3nt: TGTGCCAGCGGGCCTGACAGTGCCGGCTATGGCTACACCTTC
d_gene: NA; j_gene: TRBJ1-2; abundance: NA; v_gene: TRBV28; CDR3aa: CASSFDAGGVDGYTF; CDR3nt: TGTGCCAGCAGTTTTGATGCGGGGGGGGTGGACGGCTACACCTTC
d_gene: NA; j_gene: TRBJ1-1; abundance: NA; v_gene: TRBV7-9; CDR3aa: CASSSGLGARWTEAFF; CDR3nt: TGTGCCAGCAGCTCGGGCTTGGGGGCTAGGTGGACTGAAGCTTTCTTT
d_gene: NA; j_gene: TRBJ1-2; abundance: once; v_gene: TRBV4-1; CDR3aa: CASSQETGRNYGYTF; CDR3nt: TGCGCCAGCAGCCAAGAGACAGGTCGTAACTATGGCTACACCTTC
d_gene: NA; j_gene: TRBJ1-2; abundance: NA; v_gene: TRBV14; CDR3aa: CASSGQGDIDGYTF; CDR3nt: TGTGCCAGCAGCGGCCAGGGTGATATAGATGGCTACACCTTC
d_gene: TRBD1; j_gene: TRBJ1-1; abundance: NA; v_gene: TRBV9; CDR3aa: CASSALQGPNTEAFF; CDR3nt: TGTGCCAGCAGCGCGCTACAGGGGCCAAACACTGAAGCTTTCTTT
d_gene: NA; j_gene: TRBJ1-1; abundance: NA; v_gene: TRBV11-3; CDR3aa: CASSLGGGKGMTTEAFF; CDR3nt: TGTGCCAGCAGCTTAGGGGGGGGAAAGGGTATGACCACTGAAGCTTTCTTT
d_gene: TRBD2; j_gene: TRBJ2-1; abundance: once; v_gene: TRBV28; CDR3aa: CASRIPAGAGGYAEQFF; CDR3nt: TGTGCCAGCAGGATCCCCGCAGGCGCGGGAGGGTACGCTGAGCAGTTCTTC
d_gene: NA; j_gene: TRBJ1-5; abundance: NA; v_gene: TRBV5-1; CDR3aa: CASSLVGGPNQPQHF; CDR3nt: TGCGCCAGCAGCTTGGTTGGGGGCCCCAATCAGCCCCAGCATTTT
d_gene: TRBD1; j_gene: TRBJ2-6; abundance: NA; v_gene: TRBV9; CDR3aa: CASSHPGQSYGANVLTF; CDR3nt: TGTGCCAGCAGCCACCCGGGACAGTCTTACGGGGCCAACGTCCTGACTTTC
d_gene: NA; j_gene: TRBJ2-1; abundance: NA; v_gene: TRBV28; CDR3aa: CASLKGMNEQFF; CDR3nt: TGTGCCAGCCTCAAGGGGATGAATGAGCAGTTCTTC